These T cell receptor beta chains were read from a single sample in a study of blood T cell repertoires in COVID-19. The table came from immunoSEQ multiplex PCR; TCRdb's copy has only in-frame clones and leaves some out. The sample yields around 230,000 clones, around 88% seen once. Material for sequencing was PBMCs or T cells enriched from blood (not recorded which). Receptors originate from a woman aged 35 to 49 with acute COVID-19. Both conserved end residues are part of each CDR3. A D gene is named only where the DNA matches it firmly. Size values are once, few and many counts, or a class for expanded clones, and some rows have none.

TRBV10-2	-	TRBJ2-2	-	TGCGCCAGCAGTGAGGGTTACTCCTTGAACACCGGGGAGCTGTTTTTT	CASSEGYSLNTGELFF
TRBV2	-	TRBJ1-4	TRBD1	TGTGCCAGCAGTGAAAAGACAGGGGGAAATGAAAAACTGTTTTTT	CASSEKTGGNEKLFF
TRBV5-5	few	TRBJ1-1	-	TGTGCCAGCAGCCCGCCGAGAGCCACTGAAGCTTTCTTT	CASSPPRATEAFF
TRBV2	-	TRBJ2-7	-	TGTGCCAGCAGTGTGTACAGGGTACCTACCTACGAGCAGTACTTC	CASSVYRVPTYEQYF
TRBV29-1	-	TRBJ1-1	TRBD1	TGCAGCGTTCCCGGGACAGGGGGTACTGAAGCTTTCTTT	CSVPGTGGTEAFF
TRBV18	-	TRBJ1-5	-	TGTGCCAGCTCACCTGGGGCCACGGAACAGCCCCAGCATTTT	CASSPGATEQPQHF
TRBV19	-	TRBJ1-1	-	TGTGCCAGTAGTATAATAGGGGCCACTGAAGCTTTCTTT	CASSIIGATEAFF
TRBV3-1/TRBV3-2	-	TRBJ1-6	TRBD1	TGTGCCAGCAGCCAACGAAGGGAACAGGGGGGCTCACCCCTCCACTTT	CASSQRREQGGSPLHF
TRBV6-5	-	TRBJ2-7	TRBD1	TGTGCCAGCAGTTACGGGGGACAGGGATACCCCTACGAGCAGTACTTC	CASSYGGQGYPYEQYF
TRBV10-3	-	TRBJ2-7	-	TGTGCCATCAGGCGACAGGGAGGAGACGAGCAGTACTTC	CAIRRQGGDEQYF
TRBV7-9	-	TRBJ2-1	-	TGTGCCAGCAGCTTATTCAGAGGCCTGACCTACAATGAGCAGTTCTTC	CASSLFRGLTYNEQFF
TRBV3-1/TRBV3-2	few	TRBJ1-2	-	TGTGCCAGCAGCCATCCAGGGGCTAACTATGGCTACACCTTC	CASSHPGANYGYTF
TRBV10-3	-	TRBJ2-7	TRBD1	TGTGCCATCAGGACAGGGTACGAGCAGTACTTC	CAIRTGYEQYF
TRBV25-1	-	TRBJ1-3	-	TGTGCCAGCAGTGATCAGCGGAGCTCTTCAGGAAACACCATATATTTT	CASSDQRSSSGNTIYF
TRBV5-1	-	TRBJ2-5	-	TGCGCCAGCAGCTTGGGTTCCAGGCAAGAGACCCAGTACTTC	CASSLGSRQETQYF
TRBV18	-	TRBJ2-5	-	TGTGCCAGCTGTACACCAGGAGGGACCCAGTACTTC	CASCTPGGTQYF
TRBV19	-	TRBJ1-5	-	TGTGCCAGTAGTATAACAGGTCCGAATCAGCCCCAGCATTTT	CASSITGPNQPQHF